The 29 T cell receptor beta chains presented below share a single source sample, sequenced in a study of OX40 agonist ivuxolimab in advanced cancers. The method was immunoSEQ multiplex PCR; TCRdb's version includes in-frame clones alone and lacks a portion of them. The table shows 40,000 to 45,000 clones, with around 90% occurring only once. The starting material was CD4+ or CD8+ T cells sorted from blood, obtained in a trial of the OX40 agonist ivuxolimab. These receptor sequences come from an adult with an advanced solid tumor such as melanoma, head and neck, liver or kidney cancer.

As DNA, the CDR3 is TGTGCCAGCAGCCGCACGGGACTAGCGGACTACGAGCAGTACTTC. Translation: CASSRTGLADYEQYF. The chain has TRBV9 and TRBJ2-7; TRBD2 matches at 11 bases. J gave up 3 bases and V 4 bases, and 6 bases lay outside the gene matches. Germline CDR1 is SGDLS and CDR2 is YYNGEE. CDR3 length: 15 amino acids.

This clone turned up a few times. The V call is TRBV5-1, the J call TRBJ2-4; 13 bases agree with TRBD2. CDR1 SGHRS and CDR2 YFSETQ come from the germline V gene. V shed 1 base and J 9 bases; nucleotides not matched to a gene: 7. The CDR3 loop spans 16 amino acids. Written as DNA, the CDR3 is TGCGCCAGCAGCTTGACTAGCGGGAGGGCCTCTATCATTCAGTACTTC. It translates to CASSLTSGRASIIQYF.

This sequence joins TRBV5-1 and TRBJ2-3; a weak D match, TRBD2 (6 bases). V lost 0 bases, J lost 0 bases, and 8 bases lay in between. The CDR3 extends over 15 amino acids. Germline V gives CDR1 SGHRS, CDR2 YFSETQ. CDR3 DNA sequence: TGCGCCAGCAGCTTGGTGGGGGGTAGCACAGATACGCAGTATTTT. This sequence encodes CASSLVGGSTDTQYF. Combining the CDR3 with reference TRBV5-1 and TRBJ2-3 gives the whole variable domain KAGVTQTPRYLIKTRGQQVTLSCSPISGHRSVSWYQQTPGQGLQFLFEYFSETQRNKGNFPGRFSGRQFSNSRSEMNVSTLELGDSALYLCASSLVGGSTDTQYFGPGTRLTVL.

V is TRBV9 and J is TRBJ2-3, with TRBD2 as a possible D gene (6 bases). This CDR3 is built from 16 residues. Germline CDR1 SGDLS, CDR2 YYNGEE. The V gene lost 0 bases and the J gene lost 4 bases, with 15 bases spanning the gap. The CDR3 loop reads CASSVDFGSRSDTQYF. The CDR3, as DNA: TGTGCCAGCAGCGTAGATTTCGGGAGTCGGTCAGATACGCAGTATTTT.

V gene TRBV29-1 combines with J gene TRBJ2-7; a weak D match, TRBD2 (6 bases). The CDR3 has 13 amino acids. Per germline, CDR1 SQVTM and CDR2 ANQGSEA. Deletions cut 6 bases from V and 3 bases from J, with 15 bases between. The CDR3: CSVLSGVSYEQYF. CDR3 DNA sequence: TGCAGCGTACTTTCGGGGGTCAGCTACGAGCAGTACTTC.

This chain joins TRBV18 and TRBJ1-2, with unresolved D. V was shortened by 0 bases and J by 5 bases, with 31 bases between the two germline ends. CDR1 KGHSH and CDR2 LQKENI come from the germline V gene. The CDR3 covers 21 residues. The chain's CDR3 is CASSPPRTEAFLNAGVYGYTF. CDR3 sequence (DNA): TGTGCCAGCTCACCACCCCGGACGGAGGCCTTTTTAAATGCTGGCGTTTATGGCTACACCTTC.

The chain couples TRBV5-6 to TRBJ1-5, with D unclear. The germline gives CDR1 SGHDT, CDR2 YYEEEE. The CDR3 totals 14 residues. Trimming removed 4 bases at V and 5 bases at J, with 13 bases between. The CDR3, as DNA: TGTGCCAGCAGCGCACTCCTCAAGGATCAGCCCCAGCATTTT. It encodes CASSALLKDQPQHF.

J is TRBJ2-1 and V is TRBV2; D is perhaps TRBD1 (6 bases). Trimming stripped 6 bases from V and 9 bases from J, with 12 bases between. Per the germline V gene, CDR1 is SNHLY and CDR2 is FYNNEI. This CDR3 is built from 12 residues. This CDR3 reads CASRLQGSEQFF. In nucleotides, the CDR3 is TGTGCCAGCAGATTACAGGGCTCTGAGCAGTTCTTC.

This clone was seen just once. The chain couples TRBV5-6 to TRBJ1-1, with a weak D call TRBD1 (5 bases). The CDR3 has 14 amino acids. V dropped 2 bases and J dropped 7 bases, with 15 bases sitting between them. Germline CDR1 reads SGHDT; CDR2 reads YYEEEE. The CDR3 nucleotides are TGTGCCAGCAGCTTACGATTGGGGCAGGGTGAAGCTTTCTTT. This gives the protein CASSLRLGQGEAFF.

This rearrangement joins TRBV9 to TRBJ2-1; 8 bases line up with TRBD2. Trimming removed 3 bases from V and 7 bases from J; junction bases left unmatched: 6. The CDR3 has 14 residues. CDR1 is SGDLS and CDR2 is YYNGEE in the germline V gene. CDR3: CASSASGRWNEQFF. The DNA for the CDR3 is TGTGCCAGCAGCGCGAGCGGGAGATGGAATGAGCAGTTCTTC.

This chain links TRBV9 with TRBJ2-2, with a tentative D call TRBD2 (6 bases). The CDR3 loop spans 14 amino acids. Trimming left V 3 bases short and J 3 bases short, with 9 bases between. Germline-derived CDR1 and CDR2 are SGDLS and YYNGEE. DNA for the CDR3: TGTGCCAGCAGCGCCTTAGCGGACACCGGGGAGCTGTTTTTT. Protein sequence: CASSALADTGELFF.

This clone came up once. J is TRBJ2-5 and V is TRBV11-2; 11 bases fit TRBD2. The CDR3 totals 18 residues. Germline CDR1 SGHAT, CDR2 FQNNGV. Trimming took 1 base from V and 3 from J; bases not matched to a gene: 10. CDR3 protein: CASSLGALLTSGKETQYF. The CDR3 bases are TGTGCCAGCAGCTTAGGAGCCCTCCTGACTAGCGGGAAAGAGACCCAGTACTTC.

V and J are TRBV6-5 and TRBJ2-1; D might be TRBD2 (5 bases). In germline, CDR1 is MNHEY, CDR2 SVGAGI. V dropped 5 bases and J dropped 0 bases, with 11 bases sitting between them. This CDR3 has 15 amino acids. The CDR3 DNA follows: TGTGCCAGCAGTCGGGGATTGATCTCCTACAATGAGCAGTTCTTC. This sequence encodes CASSRGLISYNEQFF.

The rearrangement uses TRBV11-3 and TRBJ2-7, with TRBD2 matching 16 bases. Germline CDR1 is SGHNT and CDR2 is YENEEA. Germline trimming cut 1 base from V and 7 bases from J; bases unmatched to any gene: 16. This CDR3 comprises 20 residues. The CDR3 loop is CASSLVGTSGRAGFTWEQYF. CDR3 in DNA: TGTGCCAGCAGCTTAGTGGGGACTAGCGGGAGGGCCGGTTTTACTTGGGAGCAGTACTTC.

V usage is TRBV2 and J usage is TRBJ1-1, with D hard to call. CDR1 SNHLY and CDR2 FYNNEI come from the germline V gene. Trimming took 6 bases from V and 6 from J, leaving 14 bases between them. The CDR3 contains 13 residues. CDR3 nucleotide sequence: TGTGCCAGCAGCCTAACGCGGGGTGCTGAAGCTTTCTTT. Translation gives CASSLTRGAEAFF.

The rearrangement uses TRBV28 and TRBJ1-5; 7 bases match TRBD1. V shed 5 bases, J shed 5 bases, and the junction held 9 bases outside the gene matches. This CDR3 is 15 amino acids long. The germline CDR1 and CDR2 sequences are MDHEN and SYDVKM. The CDR3 bases are TGTGCCAGCAGTCTTGACAGGGTTGGGCATCAGCCCCAGCATTTT. This gives the protein CASSLDRVGHQPQHF.

This clone was counted once. The CDR3, as DNA: TGTGCCAGCACCCCCCTAGCCACTCAGGCTCGCTACACCTTC. This codes for CASTPLATQARYTF. V and J are TRBV28 and TRBJ1-2; the D is unclear. V was pared by 7 bases and J by 9 bases, with 21 bases between. The germline gives CDR1 MDHEN, CDR2 SYDVKM. This CDR3 has 14 amino acids.

The chain combines TRBV21-1 with TRBJ1-2; the DNA was not used to check the table's D call, TRBD1. TRBV21-1 is flagged as a pseudogene. The CDR3 spans 16 residues. The CDR3 is CASTSPPGRDLCGYTF. DNA for the CDR3: TGTGCCAGCACCTCCCCGCCGGGCAGGGATCTGTGTGGCTACACCTTC.

V is TRBV11-2 and J is TRBJ1-5, with D unclear. The CDR3 sequence is 16 residues long. Trimming removed 5 bases from V and 0 bases from J, with 14 bases in between. Germline assignment: CDR1 SGHAT and CDR2 FQNNGV. This CDR3 is CASSPVAGHSNQPQHF. The CDR3 nucleotides are TGTGCCAGCAGCCCAGTGGCAGGTCATAGCAATCAGCCCCAGCATTTT. Combining the CDR3 with reference TRBV11-2 and TRBJ1-5 gives the whole variable domain EAGVAQSPRYKIIEKRQSVAFWCNPISGHATLYWYQQILGQGPKLLIQFQNNGVVDDSQLPKDRFSAERLKGVDSTLKIQPAKLEDSAVYLCASSPVAGHSNQPQHFGDGTRLSIL.

V gene TRBV21-1 combines with J gene TRBJ2-1. TRBV21-1 is recorded as a pseudogene. The CDR3 runs 17 residues. The CDR3 bases are TGTGCCAGCTCACCCTCAGTAGCAGGTAATTCGTACAATGAGCAGTTCTTC. Encoded protein: CASSPSVAGNSYNEQFF.

In its sample, this clone was seen once. CDR3 protein: CASGQLYNEQFF. The DNA of the CDR3 is TGTGCCAGCGGACAGCTCTACAATGAGCAGTTCTTC. The V call is TRBV28, the J call TRBJ2-1, with a possible D match to TRBD1 (6 bases). V lost 8 bases and J 3 bases, leaving 8 bases between the germline ends. Germline CDR1 is MDHEN and CDR2 is SYDVKM. The CDR3 contains 12 residues.

V is TRBV19 and J is TRBJ2-3; D might be TRBD1 or TRBD2, each matching 5 bases. The CDR3 is 17 amino acids. Per germline, CDR1 LNHDA and CDR2 SQIVND (reference sequence). The V end lost 5 bases, the J end lost 0 bases, and 18 bases lay between the germline ends. CDR3 region: CASSLPRGISSTDTQYF. In DNA form, the CDR3 reads TGTGCCAGTAGTCTCCCCCGGGGCATTTCTAGCACAGATACGCAGTATTTT.

This chain joins TRBV28 and TRBJ1-5; the D is unclear. CDR1 and CDR2 from the germline V gene are MDHEN and SYDVKM. CDR3 length equals 15 residues. V shed 2 bases and J shed 4 bases, with 12 bases lying between them. In nucleotides, the CDR3 is TGTGCCAGCAGTTTAGGACGGCGACTTAATCAGCCCCAGCATTTT. Protein product: CASSLGRRLNQPQHF.

In this sample, this clone turned up once. This CDR3 is CASSESVSTEQYF. CDR3 sequence (DNA): TGCGCCAGCAGTGAGTCCGTAAGTACTGAGCAGTACTTC. This chain connects TRBV10-2 to TRBJ2-7; no clear D. This CDR3 is 13 amino acids long. Germline CDR1 reads WSHSY; CDR2 reads SAAADI. The V gene lost 0 bases and the J gene lost 7 bases, with 10 bases spanning the gap.

This clone was found once. V gene TRBV28 combines with J gene TRBJ1-4, with D unresolved. Trimming cost V 1 base and J 5 bases, with 8 bases left between them. Germline assignment: CDR1 MDHEN and CDR2 SYDVKM. CDR3 length equals 14 residues. The CDR3 DNA is TGTGCCAGCAGTTTATTAAGTAGAAATGAAAAACTGTTTTTT. It is translated as CASSLLSRNEKLFF.

The chain employs TRBV27 and TRBJ2-7; 10 bases fit TRBD1. Looked up from germline, CDR1 is MNHEY and CDR2 is SMNVEV (reference sequence). The length of the CDR3 is 14 residues. Trimming removed 2 bases from V and 5 bases from J; junction bases left unmatched: 3. The CDR3 sequence: CASSLGTGVHEQYF. In DNA form, the CDR3 reads TGTGCCAGCAGTTTAGGGACAGGGGTCCACGAGCAGTACTTC.

The rearrangement joins TRBV7-3 to TRBJ1-2; D is undetermined. The CDR3 is 13 residues long. V was cut by 5 bases and J by 1 base, with 8 bases left in between. Germline V gene sequence: CDR1 SGHTA, CDR2 FQGTGA. Here the CDR3 reads CASSPDHNYGYTF. CDR3 coding DNA: TGTGCCAGCAGCCCAGACCATAACTATGGCTACACCTTC.

The chain's CDR3 is CASSAGLAGGQEQFF. The CDR3 DNA reads TGTGCCAGCAGCGCGGGACTAGCGGGAGGGCAGGAGCAGTTCTTC. The chain recombines TRBV11-2 with TRBJ2-1, with TRBD2 identical over 16 bases. The CDR3 length is 15 residues. J was trimmed by 10 bases and V by 5 bases; bases with no gene match: 5. Germline V lookup: CDR1 SGHAT, CDR2 FQNNGV.

This chain connects TRBV4-1 to TRBJ2-5; 9 bases match TRBD2. Gene TRBJ2-7 matches the end of the DNA better, so the J call may be wrong. Looked up from germline, CDR1 is MGHRA and CDR2 is YSYEKL. This CDR3 spans 15 amino acids. The CDR3, as DNA: TGCGCCAGCAGCCAAGTCGCTAGCGGGACGCGCGAGCAGTACTTC. Its translation: CASSQVASGTREQYF.